What follows is one TCR beta chain and its context. This CDR3 spans 13 amino acids. Trimming shortened V by 2 bases and J by 4 bases, and 9 bases separated the two germline ends. Germline values: CDR1 GTSNPN, CDR2 SVGIG (reference sequence). The data derive from a study of OX40 agonist ivuxolimab in advanced cancers. The overall study: Therapy given before enrollment (anti-PD-1, anti-PD-L1 or anti-CTLA-4) was allowed, and 35% to 45% had some.

The protocol was immunoSEQ multiplex PCR, while the TCRdb copy is restricted to in-frame clones and leaves out a portion. The sample shows approximately 21,000 clones, roughly 83% of them seen only once. This TCR was recovered from an adult with an advanced solid tumor such as melanoma, head and neck, liver or kidney cancer. Sequenced here: CD4+ or CD8+ T cells sorted from blood, sampled in a trial of the OX40 agonist ivuxolimab. V usage is TRBV30 and J usage is TRBJ2-1, with unresolved D. CDR3 nucleotides: TGTGCCTGGAGTTCGGACGGTTACAATGAGCAGTTCTTC. Translated: CAWSSDGYNEQFF.